A selection of T cell receptor beta chains follows, all from one sample in a study of response to subunit inactivated influenza vaccine. Using its own MiXCR run on the RT-PCR reads, TCRdb lists one record per CDR3 protein. The sample lists over 450,000 distinct CDR3 sequences; 10% to 15% were seen once. The starting material was PBMCs from blood, obtained more than 35 days after vaccination. The receptors shown here come from a middle-aged man who received an inactivated influenza vaccine. The CDR3 runs from the conserved cysteine through the conserved F or W. A D gene is named only where the DNA matches it firmly. Not every row has a clone size; where given, it reads once, few, many or a size class.

j_gene | abundance | v_gene | d_gene | CDR3aa | CDR3nt
TRBJ1-2 | few | TRBV11-2 | - | CASSGGSNYGYTF | TGTGCCAGCAGTGGTGGCAGTAACTATGGCTACACCTTC
TRBJ2-2 | - | TRBV5-4 | - | CASSSGTRFGELFF | TGTGCCAGCAGCTCCGGGACCCGCTTCGGGGAGCTGTTTTTT
TRBJ1-6 | - | TRBV20-1 | - | CIARLTGPNSPLHF | TGCATTGCTAGGCTAACAGGGCCTAATTCACCCCTCCACTTT
TRBJ2-7 | - | TRBV12-3/TRBV12-4 | - | CASSLWGYSYEQYF | TGTGCCAGTTCCCTTTGGGGTTACTCCTACGAGCAGTACTTC
TRBJ1-2 | - | TRBV25-1 | - | CASSDNLSGLGYTF | TGTGCCAGCAGTGATAATTTAAGTGGCTTGGGCTACACCTTC
TRBJ1-1 | - | TRBV6-2/TRBV6-3 | - | CASSLTGRGTEAFF | TGTGCCAGCAGTTTAACCGGGCGGGGGACTGAAGCTTTCTTT
TRBJ2-4 | few | TRBV20-1 | TRBD1 | CSARVGTGGNIQYF | TGCAGTGCTAGAGTGGGCACAGGGGGGAACATTCAGTACTTC
TRBJ2-7 | few | TRBV7-2 | - | CASSFRGVEEQYF | TGTGCCAGCAGCTTCCGCGGGGTGGAGGAGCAGTACTTC
TRBJ2-5 | few | TRBV6-1 | - | CASSERGSGGLETQYF | TGTGCCAGCAGTGAAAGGGGGTCAGGCGGTTTGGAGACCCAGTACTTC
TRBJ1-1 | few | TRBV4-3 | - | CASSQDPKVAEAFF | TGCGCCAGCAGCCAAGATCCAAAGGTTGCTGAAGCTTTCTTT
TRBJ1-1 | many | TRBV7-9 | - | CASSPGGTEAFF | TGTGCCAGCAGTCCCGGGGGCACTGAAGCTTTCTTT
TRBJ1-2 | few | TRBV7-9 | - | CASTRDGYGYTF | TGTGCCAGCACCCGGGACGGCTATGGCTACACCTTC
TRBJ2-1 | few | TRBV5-1 | - | CASSAVNEQFF | TGCGCCAGCAGCGCCGTAAATGAGCAGTTCTTC
TRBJ2-1 | many | TRBV5-6 | TRBD2 | CASSTPTSGWDEQFF | TGTGCCAGCAGCACCCCGACTAGCGGGTGGGATGAGCAGTTCTTC
TRBJ1-2 | few | TRBV3-1 | - | CASSRDPPYGYTF | TGTGCCAGCAGCCGGGACCCTCCCTATGGCTACACCTTC
TRBJ2-1 | few | TRBV7-6 | - | CASSLAPHRVAYNEQFF | TGTGCCAGCAGCTTAGCCCCCCACAGGGTGGCCTACAATGAGCAGTTCTTC
TRBJ2-7 | many | TRBV12-3/TRBV12-4 | TRBD1 | CASSFLIGTDTYEQYF | TGTGCCAGCAGTTTCCTCATCGGGACAGACACCTACGAGCAGTACTTC